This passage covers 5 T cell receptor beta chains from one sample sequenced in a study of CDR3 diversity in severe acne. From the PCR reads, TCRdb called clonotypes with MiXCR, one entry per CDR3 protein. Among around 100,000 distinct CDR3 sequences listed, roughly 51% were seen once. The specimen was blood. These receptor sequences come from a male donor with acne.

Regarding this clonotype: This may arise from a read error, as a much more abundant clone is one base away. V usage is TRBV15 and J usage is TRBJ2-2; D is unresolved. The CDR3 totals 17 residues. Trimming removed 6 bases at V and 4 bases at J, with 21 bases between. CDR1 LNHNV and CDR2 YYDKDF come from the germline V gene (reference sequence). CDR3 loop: CATSDRLSDKPTGELFF. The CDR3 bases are TGTGCCACCAGTGATCGGCTAAGTGACAAGCCCACCGGGGAGCTGTTTTTT.

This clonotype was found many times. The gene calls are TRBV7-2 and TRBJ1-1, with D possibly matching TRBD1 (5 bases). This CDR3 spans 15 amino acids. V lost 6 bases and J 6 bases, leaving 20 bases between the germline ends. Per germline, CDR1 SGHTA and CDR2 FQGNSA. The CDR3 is CASSYPGLRKAEAFF. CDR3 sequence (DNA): TGTGCCAGCAGTTATCCGGGACTCCGAAAGGCTGAAGCTTTCTTT.

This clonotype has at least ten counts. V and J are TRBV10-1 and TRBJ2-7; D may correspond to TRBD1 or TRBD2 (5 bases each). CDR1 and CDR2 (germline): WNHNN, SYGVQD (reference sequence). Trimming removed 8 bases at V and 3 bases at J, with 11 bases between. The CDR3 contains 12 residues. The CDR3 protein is CASPGGNYEQYV. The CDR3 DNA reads TGCGCCAGCCCTGGGGGTAACTACGAGCAGTACGTC.

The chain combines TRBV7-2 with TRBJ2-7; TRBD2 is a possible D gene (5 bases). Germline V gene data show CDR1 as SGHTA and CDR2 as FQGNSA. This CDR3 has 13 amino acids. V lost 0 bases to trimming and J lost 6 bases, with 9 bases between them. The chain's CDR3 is CASSLAGETEQYF. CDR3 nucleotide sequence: TGTGCCAGCAGCTTAGCGGGAGAAACCGAGCAGTACTTC.

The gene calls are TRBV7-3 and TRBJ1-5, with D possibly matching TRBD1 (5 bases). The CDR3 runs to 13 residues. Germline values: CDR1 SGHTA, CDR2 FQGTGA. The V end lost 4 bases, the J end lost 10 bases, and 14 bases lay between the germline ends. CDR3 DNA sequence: TGTGCCAGCAGCTCAAAGGCTGGGGGTCCCCAGCATTTT. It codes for CASSSKAGGPQHF.